This T cell receptor beta chain came from a study of blood T cells in healthy people across ages. Study results and limitations: TCR beta diversity per million T cells fell roughly linearly with age.

Trimming cost V 6 bases and J 4 bases; bases outside gene matches: 11. Per germline, CDR1 DFQATT and CDR2 SNEGSKA (reference sequence). There are 14 residues in the CDR3. A remark on this clonotype: Its antigen is undetermined.

Each donor was a healthy Caucasian individual from Russia, aged about 6 to 100. Each of the donors had ten milliliters of peripheral blood drawn into EDTA-treated Vacutainer tubes. A second PCR, run for roughly 7 to 11 cycles, used a sample-barcoded 5' primer plus a J-beta primer mix. Researchers report that each sample yielded at least 2.5 million CDR3-containing paired-end reads. In TCRdb, the 5' RACE reads were re-called with MiXCR into one record per CDR3 protein. The sample shows 1,300,000 or so distinct CDR3 sequences, roughly 64% of them seen only once. The rearrangement uses TRBV20-1 and TRBJ2-7, with 8 nucleotides matching TRBD1. Material: blood. The clonotype originates from a man aged 18 to 35 in good health. Written as DNA, the CDR3 is TGCAGTGCCAATAGTGGACAGGGAACTTACGAGCAGTACTTC. Translation gives CSANSGQGTYEQYF.